Each of the 3 T cell receptor beta chains below was sequenced from the same sample in a study of T cell responses to AZD1222 COVID-19 vaccine. The repertoire was sequenced with immunoSEQ multiplex PCR; TCRdb's copy has only in-frame clones and lacks some. Among some 80,000 clones listed, around 89% were seen once. This specimen consisted of peripheral blood, obtained 28 days after the second dose of the MenACWY control vaccine. The source of these receptors is an adult who received the MenACWY meningococcal vaccine as a control.

This chain links TRBV4-1 with TRBJ1-1; tentative D call: TRBD1 (5 bases). Trimming took 3 bases from V and 9 from J, leaving 20 bases between them. Germline values: CDR1 MGHRA, CDR2 YSYEKL. CDR3 length: 15 residues. Written as DNA, the CDR3 is TGCGCCAGCAGCCAGCCAGACAGTCTGAACGGTCAAGCTTTCTTT. Translated, it gives CASSQPDSLNGQAFF.

The chain joins TRBV7-9 to TRBJ2-5; 7 bases fit TRBD2. J gave up 5 bases and V 1 base, and 4 bases lay outside the gene matches. Germline assignment: CDR1 SEHNR and CDR2 FQNEAQ (reference sequence). CDR3 length: 14 amino acids. The CDR3 DNA reads TGTGCCAGCAGCTTAGGAACTAGCGTGGAGACCCAGTACTTC. Its protein is CASSLGTSVETQYF.

In DNA, the CDR3 is TGTGCCAGCAGGGCAGGGGGCAACCATGAAGCTTTCTTT. This encodes CASRAGGNHEAFF. This chain links TRBV6-5 with TRBJ1-1, with TRBD1 identical over 8 bases. V lost 6 bases and J lost 7; bases outside the gene matches: 7. Germline CDR1 and CDR2: MNHEY and SVGAGI. The CDR3 is 13 residues long.